This TCR beta chain was obtained from a study of siplizumab effects on memory and regulatory T cells. General study findings and limits: In siplizumab cultures, the suppressive function of proliferating Tregs remained unconfirmed. Among alloreactive clones, only a minor fraction mapped to unstimulated subsets. Under siplizumab, alloreactive sequences traced to unstimulated CD4+ memory cells were significantly reduced.

The CDR3 sequence is 14 residues long. Per the germline V gene, CDR1 is SGHTA and CDR2 is FQGNSA. V was pared by 5 bases and J by 2 bases, with 12 bases between. Comments on this clone: Its antigen is still unknown.

TCRdb's table, derived via immunoSEQ multiplex PCR, lists solely in-frame clones and lacks some. The sample gives around 100,000 clones, 93% of which show up once; approximately 0.6% is in the top ten. Sequenced: Tregs sorted from blood. The chain carries TRBV7-2 and TRBJ2-5, with a possible D match to TRBD1 (6 bases). The receptor was isolated from a human donor in good health. The CDR3 region has the DNA TGTGCCAGCAGCCGGGACAATGTACAAGAGACCCAGTACTTC. It encodes CASSRDNVQETQYF.